Sequencing of this T cell receptor beta chain was carried out in a study of CD8+ T cells in alopecia areata. cDNA reverse transcribed from extracted RNA served as the sequencing template. Sequencing was performed with immunoSEQ multiplex PCR; in TCRdb, only in-frame clones are kept and a portion is missing. The sample holds more than 90,000 clones, 35% to 40% seen once. The CDR3 is 15 residues long. The germline gives CDR1 SGDLS, CDR2 YYNGEE. Trimming took off 0 bases at V and 3 bases at J, with 11 bases between the two ends. This clone showed up just a few times. Sequenced input: CD4+ T cells sorted from blood. The TCR comes from a human donor with alopecia areata. V and J are TRBV9 and TRBJ2-3; possible D gene TRBD2, 7 bases. CDR3 protein: CASSVGGGATDTQYF. DNA of the CDR3: TGTGCCAGCAGCGTAGGTGGGGGGGCGACAGATACGCAGTATTTT.